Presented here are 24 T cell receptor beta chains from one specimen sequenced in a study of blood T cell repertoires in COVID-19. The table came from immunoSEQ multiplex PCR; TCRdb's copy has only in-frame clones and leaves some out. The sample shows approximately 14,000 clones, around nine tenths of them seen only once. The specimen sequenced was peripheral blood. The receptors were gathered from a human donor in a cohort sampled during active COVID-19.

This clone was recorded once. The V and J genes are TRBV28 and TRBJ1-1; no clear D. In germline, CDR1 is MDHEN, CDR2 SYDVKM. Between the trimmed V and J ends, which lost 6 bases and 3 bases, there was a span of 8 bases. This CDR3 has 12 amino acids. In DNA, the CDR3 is TGTGCCAGCAGCGTTTTAGACACTGAAGCTTTCTTT. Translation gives CASSVLDTEAFF.

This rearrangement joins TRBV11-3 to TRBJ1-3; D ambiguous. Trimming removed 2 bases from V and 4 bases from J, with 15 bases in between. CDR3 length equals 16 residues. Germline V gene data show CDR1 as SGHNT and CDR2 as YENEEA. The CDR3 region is CASSLTQARKGNTIYF. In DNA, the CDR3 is TGTGCCAGCAGCTTAACGCAGGCCAGGAAGGGAAACACCATATATTTT.

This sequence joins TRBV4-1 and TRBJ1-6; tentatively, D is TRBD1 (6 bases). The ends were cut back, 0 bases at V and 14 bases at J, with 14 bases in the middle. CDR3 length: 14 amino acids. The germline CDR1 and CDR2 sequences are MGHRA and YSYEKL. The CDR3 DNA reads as TGCGCCAGCAGCCAAGAGAGGGGGATTGCGGCCCTCCACTTT. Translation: CASSQERGIAALHF.

The CDR3 DNA follows: TGTGCCAGCAGTTGGGGACAGGGGGCATCAGGAAACACCATATATTTT. As protein: CASSWGQGASGNTIYF. This chain links TRBV28 with TRBJ1-3; 12 nucleotides agree with TRBD1. The CDR3 runs 16 residues. Trimming cost V 4 bases and J 4 bases; bases outside gene matches: 5. Germline assignment: CDR1 MDHEN and CDR2 SYDVKM.

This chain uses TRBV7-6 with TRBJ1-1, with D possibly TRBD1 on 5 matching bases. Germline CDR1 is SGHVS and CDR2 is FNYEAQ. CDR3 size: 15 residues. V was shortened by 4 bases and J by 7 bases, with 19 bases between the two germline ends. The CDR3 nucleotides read TGTGCCAGCAGCTCCCCACAAACAGGTAGCTATGAAGCTTTCTTT. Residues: CASSSPQTGSYEAFF.

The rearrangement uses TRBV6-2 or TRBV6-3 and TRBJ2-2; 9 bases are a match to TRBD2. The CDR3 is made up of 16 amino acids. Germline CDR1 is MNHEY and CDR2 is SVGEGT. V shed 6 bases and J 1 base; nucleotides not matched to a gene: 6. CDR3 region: CASSSGLAVNTGELFF. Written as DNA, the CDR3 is TGTGCCAGCAGCTCGGGACTAGCAGTGAACACCGGGGAGCTGTTTTTT.

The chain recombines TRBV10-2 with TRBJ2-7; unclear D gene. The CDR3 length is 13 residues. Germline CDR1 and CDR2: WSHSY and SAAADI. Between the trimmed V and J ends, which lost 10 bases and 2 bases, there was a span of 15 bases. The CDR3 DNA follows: TGCGCCACCCGGTCCCCCGGTCCCTACGAGCAGTACTTC. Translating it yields CATRSPGPYEQYF.

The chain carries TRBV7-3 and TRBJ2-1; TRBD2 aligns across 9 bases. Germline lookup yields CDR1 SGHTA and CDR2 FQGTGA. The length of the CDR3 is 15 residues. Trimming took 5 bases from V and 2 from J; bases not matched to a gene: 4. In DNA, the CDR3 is TGTGCCAGCAGCCTCAGCGGGGGGCCCTACAATGAGCAGTTCTTC. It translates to CASSLSGGPYNEQFF.

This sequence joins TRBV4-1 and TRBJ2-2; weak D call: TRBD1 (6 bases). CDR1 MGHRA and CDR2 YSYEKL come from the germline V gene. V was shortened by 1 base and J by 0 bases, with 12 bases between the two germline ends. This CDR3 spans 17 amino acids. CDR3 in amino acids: CASSQVPGQTNTGELFF. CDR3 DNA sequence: TGCGCCAGCAGCCAAGTCCCGGGACAAACGAACACCGGGGAGCTGTTTTTT.

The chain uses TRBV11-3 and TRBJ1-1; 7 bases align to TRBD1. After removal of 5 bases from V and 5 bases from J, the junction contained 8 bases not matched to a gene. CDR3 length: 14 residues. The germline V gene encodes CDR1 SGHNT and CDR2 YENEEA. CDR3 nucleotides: TGTGCCAGCAGCGGTTCTCCAGGGGGAACTGAAGCTTTCTTT. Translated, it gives CASSGSPGGTEAFF. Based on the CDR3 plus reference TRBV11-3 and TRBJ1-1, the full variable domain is EAGVVQSPRYKIIEKKQPVAFWCNPISGHNTLYWYLQNLGQGPELLIRYENEEAVDDSQLPKDRFSAERLKGVDSTLKIQPAELGDSAVYLCASSGSPGGTEAFFGQGTRLTVV.

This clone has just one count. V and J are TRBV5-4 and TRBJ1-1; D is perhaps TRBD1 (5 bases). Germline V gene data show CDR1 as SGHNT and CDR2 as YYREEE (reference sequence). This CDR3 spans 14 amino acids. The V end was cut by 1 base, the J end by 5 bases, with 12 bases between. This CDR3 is CASSLYQGRTEAFF. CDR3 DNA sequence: TGTGCCAGCAGCTTGTACCAGGGAAGGACTGAAGCTTTCTTT.

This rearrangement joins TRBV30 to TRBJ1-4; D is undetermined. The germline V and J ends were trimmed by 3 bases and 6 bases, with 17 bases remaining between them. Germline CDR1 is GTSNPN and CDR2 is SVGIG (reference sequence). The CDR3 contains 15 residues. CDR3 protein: CAWREDEEGYEKLFF. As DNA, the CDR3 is TGTGCCTGGAGAGAGGACGAGGAGGGATATGAAAAACTGTTTTTT.

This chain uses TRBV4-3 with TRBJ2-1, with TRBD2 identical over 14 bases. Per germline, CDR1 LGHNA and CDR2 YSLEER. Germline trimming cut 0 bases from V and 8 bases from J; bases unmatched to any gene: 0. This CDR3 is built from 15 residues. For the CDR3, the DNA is TGCGCCAGCAGCCAAGAGACTAGCGGGAGGGATGAGCAGTTCTTC. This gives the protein CASSQETSGRDEQFF.

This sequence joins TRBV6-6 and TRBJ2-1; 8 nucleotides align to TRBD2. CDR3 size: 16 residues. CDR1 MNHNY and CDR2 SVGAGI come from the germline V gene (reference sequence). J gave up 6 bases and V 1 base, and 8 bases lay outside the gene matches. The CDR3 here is CASSYYGTSSLNEQFF. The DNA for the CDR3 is TGTGCCAGCAGTTACTACGGGACTAGTTCCCTCAATGAGCAGTTCTTC.

The CDR3 here is CASSLGQSNQPQHF. The CDR3 region has the DNA TGTGCCAGCAGCCTGGGACAGAGCAATCAGCCCCAGCATTTT. The V call is TRBV7-9, the J call TRBJ1-5; 7 nucleotides line up with TRBD1. The CDR3 has 14 amino acids. V was pared by 5 bases and J by 1 base, with 2 bases of the junction left unmatched. CDR1 and CDR2 (germline): SEHNR, FQNEAQ (reference sequence).

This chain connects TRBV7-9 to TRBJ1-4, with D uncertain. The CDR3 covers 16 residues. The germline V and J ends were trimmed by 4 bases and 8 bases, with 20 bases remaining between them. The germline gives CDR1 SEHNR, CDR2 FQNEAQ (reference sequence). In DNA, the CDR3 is TGTGCCAGCAGCTCATCAGACGGGTTATGGGAGGAAAAACTGTTTTTT. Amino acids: CASSSSDGLWEEKLFF.

CDR3 in DNA: TGTGCCAGCAGCCCCGGGGTCTCCTACGAGCAGTACTTC. Residues: CASSPGVSYEQYF. This chain uses TRBV7-9 with TRBJ2-7; the D gene is possibly TRBD2 (5 bases). CDR1 SEHNR and CDR2 FQNEAQ come from the germline V gene (reference sequence). V dropped 5 bases and J dropped 0 bases, with 8 bases sitting between them. CDR3 length: 13 amino acids.

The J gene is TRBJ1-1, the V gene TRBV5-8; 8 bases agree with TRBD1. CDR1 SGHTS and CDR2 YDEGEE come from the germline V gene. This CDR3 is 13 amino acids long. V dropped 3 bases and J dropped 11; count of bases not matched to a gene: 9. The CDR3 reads CASSWTGTDGAFF. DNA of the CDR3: TGTGCCAGCAGCTGGACAGGGACCGATGGGGCTTTCTTT.

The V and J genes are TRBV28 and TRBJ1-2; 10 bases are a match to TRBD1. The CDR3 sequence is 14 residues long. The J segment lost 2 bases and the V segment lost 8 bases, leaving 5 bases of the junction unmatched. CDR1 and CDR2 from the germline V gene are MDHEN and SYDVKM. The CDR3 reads CASQRTGGNYGYTF. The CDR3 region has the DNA TGTGCCAGCCAAAGGACAGGGGGAAACTATGGCTACACCTTC.

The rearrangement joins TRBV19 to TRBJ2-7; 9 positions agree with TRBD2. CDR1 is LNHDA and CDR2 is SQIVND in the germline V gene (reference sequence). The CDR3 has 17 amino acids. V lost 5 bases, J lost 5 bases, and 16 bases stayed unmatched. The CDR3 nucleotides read TGTGCCAGTAGTTCCCCGAGGCCGAGCGGGGGGTTCAACGAGCAGTACTTC. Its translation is CASSSPRPSGGFNEQYF.

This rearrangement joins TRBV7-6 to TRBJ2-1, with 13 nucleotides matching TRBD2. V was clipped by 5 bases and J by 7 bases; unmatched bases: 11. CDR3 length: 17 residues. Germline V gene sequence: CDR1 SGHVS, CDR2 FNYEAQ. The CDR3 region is CASSPRWTSGSSNEQFF. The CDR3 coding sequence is TGTGCCAGCAGCCCCAGGTGGACTAGCGGGAGCTCTAATGAGCAGTTCTTC. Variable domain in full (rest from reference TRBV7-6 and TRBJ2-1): GAGVSQSPRYKVTKRGQDVALRCDPISGHVSLYWYRQALGQGPEFLTYFNYEAQQDKSGLPNDRFSAERPEGSISTLTIQRTEQRDSAMYRCASSPRWTSGSSNEQFFGPGTRLTVL.

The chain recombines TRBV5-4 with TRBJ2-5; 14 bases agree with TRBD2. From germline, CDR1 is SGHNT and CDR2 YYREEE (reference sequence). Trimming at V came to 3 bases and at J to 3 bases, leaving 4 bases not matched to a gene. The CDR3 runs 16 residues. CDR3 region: CASSWTSGRLEETQYF. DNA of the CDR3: TGTGCCAGCAGCTGGACTAGCGGGAGGTTGGAAGAGACCCAGTACTTC.

DNA for the CDR3: TGCGCCAGCAGCTTGGGTGGCAGAGCCTATAGGAGGGACAATGAGCAGTTCTTC. Amino acids: CASSLGGRAYRRDNEQFF. The V gene is TRBV5-1, the J gene TRBJ2-1, with D maybe TRBD2 (6 bases). The CDR3 runs to 18 residues. The germline V gene encodes CDR1 SGHRS and CDR2 YFSETQ. V was trimmed by 0 bases and J by 5 bases, leaving 21 bases between them.

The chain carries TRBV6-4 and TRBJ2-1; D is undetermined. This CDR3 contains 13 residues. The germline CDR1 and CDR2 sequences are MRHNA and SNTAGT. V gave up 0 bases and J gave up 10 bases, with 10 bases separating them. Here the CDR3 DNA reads TGTGCCAGCAGTGACTCAACGGAGAACGAGCAGTTCTTC. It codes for CASSDSTENEQFF.